This section outlines one T cell receptor (beta chain) sequence together with its context. Antigen: not known. These data are taken from a study of T cells after posttransplantation cyclophosphamide. The related graft donor's blood sample was taken on the day of bone marrow donation. The study, taken as a whole, reports: Later post-transplant blood repertoires were often dominated by donor CD8+ memory clones. TRB overlap between skin or GI tissue T cells and blood was limited. Recipient CMV seropositivity and CMV reactivation strongly tracked TRB clonality.

Here immunoSEQ multiplex PCR was the method, and the copy in TCRdb shows in-frame clones only, minus some. The data show some 64,000 clones, about 94% seen once. This receptor was identified in a woman aged 30 to 39 in good health and a related stem cell transplant donor. Sequencing was performed on PBMCs.

The CDR3 DNA sequence: TGTGCCTGGAGCCCGGACAGGGGGCTACCGAGCTCCTACAATGAGCAGTTCTTC. Its translation is CAWSPDRGLPSSYNEQFF. The gene calls are TRBV30 and TRBJ2-1, with TRBD1 matching over 11 bases. With V trimmed by 3 bases and J by 0 bases, 10 bases remained unmatched. CDR1 GTSNPN and CDR2 SVGIG come from the germline V gene (reference sequence). This CDR3 is built from 18 residues. The complete variable domain, with remaining parts taken from reference TRBV30 and TRBJ2-1, reads SQTIHQWPATLVQPVGSPLSLECTVEGTSNPNLYWYRQAAGRGLQLLFYSVGIGQISSEVPQNLSASRPQDRQFILSSKKLLLSDSGFYLCAWSPDRGLPSSYNEQFFGPGTRLTVL.